Listed below are T cell receptor beta chains from one sample, sequenced in a study of T cells in Graves' hyperthyroidism and ophthalmopathy. TCRdb re-called the multiplex PCR reads through MiXCR, storing one row per CDR3 protein. The sample comprises a few hundred thousand distinct CDR3 sequences, approximately 19% of which are singletons, and about 4% rests with the top ten. The sample taken for sequencing was blood. Receptors were obtained from a woman in her late teens or twenties with Graves' hyperthyroidism. Both conserved end residues are part of each CDR3. The D gene is left open where the match is weak. For some rows the clone size is stated as once, few or many, or as a class when expanded; others skip it.

j_gene	d_gene	v_gene	abundance	CDR3nt	CDR3aa
TRBJ2-7	TRBD1	TRBV7-4	many	TGTGCCAGCAGCTTTTTGAGTCGGGAAAACAGGGGGCTCGAGCAGTACTTC	CASSFLSRENRGLEQYF
TRBJ2-7	-	TRBV20-1	many	TGCAGTGCTAGAGATGGCCGGGAAAGAAACGAGCAGTACTTC	CSARDGRERNEQYF
TRBJ1-5	-	TRBV7-3	-	TGTGCCAGCAGCTTACGGGATCCCCAGCATTTT	CASSLRDPQHF
TRBJ1-5	-	TRBV6-5	-	TGTGCCAGCAGTTACAAGGCCTGGGGTCAGCCCCAGCATTTT	CASSYKAWGQPQHF
TRBJ1-1	-	TRBV6-1	many	TGTGCCAGCAGTGAGAAAGACAACACTGAAGCTTTCTTT	CASSEKDNTEAFF
TRBJ2-7	TRBD1	TRBV5-1	many	TGTGCCAGCAGCTCGAACAGGGGCGAGCAGTACTTC	CASSSNRGEQYF
TRBJ1-2	TRBD1	TRBV19	many	TGTGCCAGTAGAAAGACAGGGGGCTCTTATTATGGCTACACCTTC	CASRKTGGSYYGYTF
TRBJ1-1	TRBD1	TRBV27	many	TGTGCCAGCAGCAGAGACAGGGGTGCTGAAGCTTTCTTT	CASSRDRGAEAFF
TRBJ1-1	-	TRBV7-2	many	TGTGCCAGCAGCTCCCTCGTCTCTGAAGCTTTCTTT	CASSSLVSEAFF
TRBJ2-5	-	TRBV6-1	-	TGTGCCAGCAGTCCCATCGGGACGGCAGACCAAGAGACCCGATACTTC	CASSPIGTADQETRYF
TRBJ2-7	TRBD1	TRBV20-1	-	TGCAGTGCGGCCCGGGACAGGCCCCACGAGCAGTACTTC	CSAARDRPHEQYF
TRBJ2-2	TRBD1	TRBV6-1	many	TGTGCCAGCAGTGAGAACAGGGGGAACGCCGGGGAGCTGTTTTTT	CASSENRGNAGELFF
TRBJ2-5	-	TRBV6-2/TRBV6-3	once	TGTGCCAGCAGTGGAGCTTTGGAGACCCAGTACTTC	CASSGALETQYF
TRBJ1-5	-	TRBV3-1	-	TGTGCCAGCAGCCAACAGGCAGGGTTTCAGCCCCAGCATTTT	CASSQQAGFQPQHF
TRBJ1-1	-	TRBV4-1	-	TGCGCCAGCACCAGGGGTGGACATCCGGAAGCTTTCTTT	CASTRGGHPEAFF
TRBJ2-5	-	TRBV14	-	TGTGCCAGCAGCCGATCCAGGGGCGGAGAGACCCAGTACTTC	CASSRSRGGETQYF
TRBJ1-3	TRBD1	TRBV12-3/TRBV12-4	many	TGTGCCAGCAGTCGCGACAGGGTTGGAAACACCATATATTTT	CASSRDRVGNTIYF
TRBJ2-7	TRBD1	TRBV6-1	many	TGTGCCAGCAGTCTGGACAGGGGGCGCGACGAGCAGTACTTC	CASSLDRGRDEQYF
TRBJ2-5	-	TRBV27	once	TGTGCCAGCAGTTTATCGGGCGCTCGCCAAGAGACCCAGTACTTC	CASSLSGARQETQYF
TRBJ1-1	TRBD1	TRBV6-1	many	TGTGCCAGCAGAAATTCCGGGACAGGGGGGCAAGCTTTCTTT	CASRNSGTGGQAFF
TRBJ1-2	-	TRBV15	many	TGTGCCACCAGCATCCCGGGTGGGGGTGATGGCTACACCTTC	CATSIPGGGDGYTF
TRBJ1-1	TRBD1	TRBV9	many	TGTGCCAGCAGCCTTGGCGGGGGACAGGGGGAAGCTTTCTTT	CASSLGGGQGEAFF
TRBJ1-1	-	TRBV6-1	many	TGTGCCAGCAGCGATTACAGGAACACTGAAGCTTTCTTT	CASSDYRNTEAFF
TRBJ1-2	-	TRBV5-1	-	TGCGCCAGCAGCTTGGCCAACGGGGGCGCATTTGGCTACACCTTC	CASSLANGGAFGYTF
TRBJ2-4	-	TRBV11-2	-	TGTGCCAGCAGCTCTCTTCGTGGGAAAAACATTCAGTACTTC	CASSSLRGKNIQYF
TRBJ1-2	-	TRBV6-5	many	TGTGCCAGCGGTTACTCGGAGGCAGTCGGTGGCTACACCTTC	CASGYSEAVGGYTF
TRBJ1-2	TRBD1	TRBV6-5	many	TGTGCCAGCAGTTTCAGGGGGCCGGGGGGTGGCTACACCTTC	CASSFRGPGGGYTF
TRBJ1-1	-	TRBV12-3/TRBV12-4	many	TGTGCCAGCAGCACAACCCCCCCGGGAGAGAACACTGAAGCTTTCTTT	CASSTTPPGENTEAFF
TRBJ1-3	-	TRBV5-1	many	TGCGCCAGCAGCCTGGACCCTAACACCATATATTTT	CASSLDPNTIYF
TRBJ2-2	TRBD2	TRBV5-1	-	TGCGCCAGCAGCCCCGCGGTAGCGGGAAACACCGGGGAGCTGTTTTTT	CASSPAVAGNTGELFF
TRBJ1-2	-	TRBV6-5	many	TGTGCCAGCAGTTGGTCTCTTAAGAATGTCTATGGCTACACCTTC	CASSWSLKNVYGYTF
TRBJ2-6	TRBD2	TRBV2	many	TGTGGGACGGTGCCAGCGGGGGGACGGGCGGGGGCCAACGTCCTGACTTTC	CGTVPAGGRAGANVLTF
TRBJ2-5	TRBD2	TRBV6-1	many	TGTGCCAGCAGTACCCCGACTAGCGGGGGCCTCCAAGAGACCCAGTACTTC	CASSTPTSGGLQETQYF
TRBJ2-5	TRBD2	TRBV15	many	TGTGCCACCACCAGAGTAGCGGGGGGGCCAGAAGAGACCCAGTACTTC	CATTRVAGGPEETQYF
TRBJ2-5	-	TRBV7-9	-	TGTGCCAGCAGCAGTCCGGCCTGGAGAGAGACCCAGTACTTC	CASSSPAWRETQYF
TRBJ2-2	TRBD2	TRBV11-2	many	TGTGCCAGCAGCGGAAGCGGGGCCACCACCGGGGAGCTGTTTTTT	CASSGSGATTGELFF
TRBJ1-2	-	TRBV28	many	TGTGCCAGCAGCACCGGGCTAAACTATGGCTACACCTTC	CASSTGLNYGYTF
TRBJ2-7	TRBD2	TRBV13	many	TGTGCCAGCAGCTTCTTTTCCTCCCTCAGCGGGGGGCTTTCCTACGAGCAGTACTTC	CASSFFSSLSGGLSYEQYF
TRBJ2-5	-	TRBV6-5	many	TGTGCCAGCAGTTACTCGCAAGGCTGGGGTCCGCAAGAGACCCAGTACTTC	CASSYSQGWGPQETQYF
TRBJ2-2	TRBD1	TRBV13	-	TGTGCCAGCAGCCCCCCCGTGGGACAGGGGGCACCGGCCGTGAGCGGGGAGCTGTTTTTT	CASSPPVGQGAPAVSGELFF
TRBJ1-1	TRBD1	TRBV11-1	many	TGTGCCAGCAGCCTGGGGCCGGACAGGGTCACGTCTGAAGCTTTCTTT	CASSLGPDRVTSEAFF
TRBJ1-1	-	TRBV13	many	TGTGCCAGCAGCTTATCTTCGGGCAGGACGAACACTGAAGCTTTCTTT	CASSLSSGRTNTEAFF